This T cell receptor beta chain was obtained from a study of identical twins. Germline CDR1 SNHLY, CDR2 FYNNEI. This CDR3 region has 15 residues. Trimming removed 3 bases from V and 2 bases from J; junction bases left unmatched: 5. TCRdb analysed the 5' RACE reads with MiXCR anew, one entry per CDR3 protein. The table includes hundreds of thousands of distinct CDR3 sequences, over 11% detected once. The material sequenced was memory (CD45RO+) T cells sorted from blood. The chain links TRBV2 to TRBJ2-3; 7 bases match TRBD2. This receptor was obtained from a woman between 18 and 29 years old in good health. The CDR3 bases are TGTGCCAGCAGTGACGGGAGGAGGGTCACAGATACGCAGTATTTT. Protein sequence: CASSDGRRVTDTQYF.